One sample yielded the 20 T cell receptor beta chains listed below, sequenced in a study of T-cell memory formation after mild COVID-19. TCRdb reprocessed the 5' RACE reads with MiXCR, giving one entry per CDR3 protein. The top ten hold 20% to 25% of the sample, which has about 270,000 distinct CDR3 sequences, roughly 17% seen once. The sequencing input was PBMCs or a T cell subset sorted from them (not recorded which). The source is a young man who had mild COVID-19 (a few samples of this study predate the infection). Cell type and time point are not known.

A few counts support this clonotype. This rearrangement joins TRBV3-1 to TRBJ2-7; D may match TRBD1 or TRBD2 (6 bases each). The CDR3 is 14 amino acids. The ends were cut back, 4 bases at V and 7 bases at J, with 17 bases in the middle. CDR1 LGHDT and CDR2 YNNKEL come from the germline V gene (reference sequence). The CDR3 nucleotides read TGTGCCAGCAGCCCTTACTTGGGGGGCGGGGAGCAGTACTTC. Its protein is CASSPYLGGGEQYF.

In this sample, this clonotype turned up a few times. The V call is TRBV6-2 or TRBV6-3, the J call TRBJ1-4; D is undetermined. V lost 9 bases and J 3 bases, leaving 14 bases between the germline ends. CDR3 size: 14 residues. In germline, CDR1 is MNHEY, CDR2 SVGEGT. The CDR3 sequence is CARKRASANEKLFF. The CDR3 nucleotides are TGTGCCAGGAAAAGGGCGTCCGCTAATGAAAAACTGTTTTTT.

The CDR3 reads CATSRNPGDLKEAFF. CDR3 bases: TGTGCCACCAGCAGAAATCCGGGAGACCTAAAAGAAGCTTTCTTT. The chain employs TRBV15 and TRBJ1-1, with no clear D. The CDR3 totals 15 residues. In germline, CDR1 is LNHNV, CDR2 YYDKDF (reference sequence). Trimming removed 2 bases from V and 8 bases from J, with 18 bases in between.

J is TRBJ1-2 and V is TRBV5-1; D ambiguous. The germline V gene encodes CDR1 SGHRS and CDR2 YFSETQ. The CDR3 consists of 11 residues. Trimming pared 2 bases from V and 8 bases from J, leaving 7 bases between. Written as DNA, the CDR3 is TGCGCCAGCAGCTTCCTTGGAGGCTACACCTTC. Its translation: CASSFLGGYTF.

Comment on this clonotype: Compared with germline, one end of the junction differs, possibly owing to a read error. The chain employs TRBV29-1 and TRBJ1-4, with 8 bases lining up with TRBD1. Germline V gene lookup returns CDR1 SQVTM and CDR2 ANQGSEA. The CDR3 spans 12 residues. The CDR3 protein is CSAGQGGEKLIF. As DNA, the CDR3 is TGCAGCGCTGGACAGGGCGGTGAAAAACTGATTTTT.

This clonotype occurred a few times. The gene calls are TRBV6-2 or TRBV6-3 and TRBJ2-7; perhaps TRBD2 as D (6 bases). V gave up 6 bases and J gave up 5 bases, with 17 bases separating them. The length of the CDR3 is 14 residues. Germline loops: CDR1 MNHEY, CDR2 SVGEGT. The CDR3: CASSLWGDGDEQYV. The DNA of the CDR3 is TGTGCCAGCAGCCTGTGGGGGGACGGCGACGAGCAGTACGTC.

In its sample, this clonotype was seen a few times. The genes are TRBV7-9 and TRBJ2-3; 10 nucleotides line up with TRBD2. Trimming took 2 bases from V and 2 from J; bases not matched to a gene: 4. CDR3 size: 16 residues. Germline-derived CDR1 and CDR2 are SEHNR and FQNEAQ (reference sequence). The CDR3 region is CASSLLAGALTDTQYF. In DNA form, the CDR3 reads TGTGCCAGCAGCTTACTAGCGGGGGCCCTCACAGATACGCAGTATTTT.

This clonotype was found a few times. The V and J genes are TRBV27 and TRBJ2-3, with D unclear. This CDR3 spans 13 amino acids. The germline V and J ends were trimmed by 4 bases and 4 bases, with 9 bases remaining between them. CDR1 is MNHEY, CDR2 SMNVEV, per germline (reference sequence). This chain's CDR3 is CASSSASSDTQYF. The CDR3 nucleotides are TGTGCCAGCAGTTCCGCCTCGTCAGATACGCAGTATTTT.

J is TRBJ1-5 and V is TRBV12-3 or TRBV12-4; D remains ambiguous. V dropped 3 bases and J dropped 0 bases, with 6 bases sitting between them. CDR3 size: 14 residues. The CDR3 loop is CASSFSYSNQPQHF. The CDR3 DNA follows: TGTGCCAGCAGTTTTAGTTATAGCAATCAGCCCCAGCATTTT.

This clonotype was counted only a few times. The genes are TRBV10-1 and TRBJ1-2; D gene ambiguous. The CDR3 has 13 amino acids. The germline gives CDR1 WNHNN, CDR2 SYGVQD (reference sequence). The V end lost 0 bases, the J end lost 8 bases, and 10 bases lay between the germline ends. The chain's CDR3 is CASSESSLRGYTF. The CDR3, as DNA: TGCGCCAGCAGTGAGTCGAGTTTACGGGGCTACACCTTC.

The chain carries TRBV3-1 and TRBJ2-2, with D possibly being TRBD1 or TRBD2 (5 bases each). The ends were cut back, 4 bases at V and 3 bases at J, with 12 bases in the middle. Germline CDR1 LGHDT, CDR2 YNNKEL (reference sequence). The CDR3 loop spans 15 amino acids. This CDR3 reads CASSPTAADTGELFF. The CDR3 coding sequence is TGTGCCAGCAGCCCGACAGCGGCGGACACCGGGGAGCTGTTTTTT.

This chain uses TRBV7-9 with TRBJ1-4; 7 bases map to TRBD1. The V segment lost 8 bases and the J segment 4 bases; nucleotides outside the gene matches: 10. Looked up from germline, CDR1 is SEHNR and CDR2 is FQNEAQ (reference sequence). The CDR3 extends over 15 amino acids. CDR3 region: CASGQDDRDNEKLFF. The DNA for the CDR3 is TGTGCCAGCGGACAAGATGACAGGGATAATGAAAAACTGTTTTTT.

A few counts support this clonotype. The rearrangement uses TRBV5-1 and TRBJ1-4; 9 positions match TRBD1. The germline V gene has CDR1 SGHRS and CDR2 YFSETQ. V lost 1 base and J lost 8; bases outside the gene matches: 6. This CDR3 contains 15 residues. The CDR3 DNA follows: TGCGCCAGCAGCTTGTGGGGACAGGGAGGAGAAAAACTGTTTTTT. Protein product: CASSLWGQGGEKLFF.

The V call is TRBV6-2 or TRBV6-3, the J call TRBJ1-6; D gene uncertain. Germline lookup yields CDR1 MNHEY and CDR2 SVGEGT. The CDR3 is 14 amino acids. Trimming pared 3 bases from V and 3 bases from J, leaving 6 bases between. The CDR3 here is CASSYLVYNSPLHF. For the CDR3, the DNA is TGTGCCAGCAGTTATCTTGTCTATAATTCACCCCTCCACTTT.

This clonotype was seen only a few times. As DNA, the CDR3 is TGTGCCAGCAGCTTAGAGGGAGGGTATCAGCCCCAGCATTTT. This codes for CASSLEGGYQPQHF. V gene TRBV7-8 combines with J gene TRBJ1-5; D remains unclear. The CDR3 is made up of 14 amino acids. From germline, CDR1 is SGHVS and CDR2 FQNEAQ. Trimming shortened V by 1 base and J by 5 bases, and 9 bases separated the two germline ends.

This clonotype occurred a few times. The chain recombines TRBV5-1 with TRBJ2-3; tentatively, D is TRBD1 or TRBD2 (6 bases each). V lost 3 bases to trimming and J lost 1 base, with 9 bases between them. The CDR3 sequence is 14 residues long. In germline, CDR1 is SGHRS, CDR2 YFSETQ. The CDR3 DNA follows: TGCGCCAGCAGCTCGGGGGCTGGCACAGATACGCAGTATTTT. This gives the protein CASSSGAGTDTQYF.

This clonotype occurred a few times. The chain has TRBV4-3 and TRBJ1-2; D gene ambiguous. CDR3 length: 15 residues. V was shortened by 2 bases and J by 1 base, with 11 bases between the two germline ends. Germline V gene data show CDR1 as LGHNA and CDR2 as YSLEER. The CDR3 here is CASSQRRVRNYGYTF. In DNA form, the CDR3 reads TGCGCCAGCAGCCAAAGAAGAGTCCGTAACTATGGCTACACCTTC.

The chain uses TRBV30 and TRBJ1-5, with TRBD1 as a possible D gene (5 bases). CDR1 and CDR2 (germline): GTSNPN, SVGIG (reference sequence). V lost 3 bases to trimming and J lost 0 bases, with 15 bases between them. This CDR3 is 16 amino acids long. CDR3 in DNA: TGTGCCTGGAGCAGGGCCACAGGATATAGCAATCAGCCCCAGCATTTT. The encoded protein is CAWSRATGYSNQPQHF.

This clonotype has ten or more counts. This chain links TRBV5-4 with TRBJ2-7; D is perhaps TRBD1 (6 bases). This CDR3 contains 14 residues. The V end was cut by 4 bases, the J end by 3 bases, with 14 bases between. Germline lookup yields CDR1 SGHNT and CDR2 YYREEE (reference sequence). The CDR3 DNA reads TGTGCCAGCAGCCTGGGCCTACAGGGCTACGAGCAGTACTTC. Protein product: CASSLGLQGYEQYF.

The chain links TRBV6-2 or TRBV6-3 to TRBJ1-5, with D perhaps matching TRBD1 (5 bases). Per germline, CDR1 MNHEY and CDR2 SVGEGT. CDR3 length: 13 residues. The ends were cut back, 6 bases at V and 9 bases at J, with 15 bases in the middle. CDR3 region: CASSPDIMGPQHF. As DNA, the CDR3 is TGTGCCAGCAGCCCGGACATAATGGGGCCCCAGCATTTT.